The T cell receptor beta chain described here comes from a study of blood T cells in healthy people across ages. This CDR3 spans 12 amino acids. Trimming took off 4 bases at V and 6 bases at J, with 10 bases between the two ends. From germline, CDR1 is SGHRS and CDR2 YFSETQ. Sample-barcoded 5' priming and a J-beta primer mix drove a second PCR of roughly 7 to 11 cycles. TCRdb reprocessed the 5' RACE reads with MiXCR, giving one entry per CDR3 protein. This sample carries 550,000 to 800,000 distinct CDR3 sequences, 32% of them seen once, and the ten largest clones take 15%. The clonotype comes from a woman aged 80 or over in good health. The J gene is TRBJ1-1, the V gene TRBV5-1; D possibly corresponds to TRBD1 (5 bases). The sample consisted of blood. CDR3 DNA: TGCGCCAGCAGCCCGGCAGGGTCTGAAGCTTTCTTT. The encoded protein is CASSPAGSEAFF.